The 26 T cell receptor beta chains below come from one sample, sequenced in a study of T cell repertoires in ileal Crohn's disease. Here immunoSEQ multiplex PCR was the method, and the copy in TCRdb shows in-frame clones only, minus some. The data contain thousands of clones, 65% to 70% of them seen just once; the ten biggest clones take up less than 20%. Material for sequencing was ileal tissue. The receptors were sampled from an adult with Crohn's disease.

The rearrangement links TRBV7-9 to TRBJ2-5; TRBD1 agrees at 7 bases. The CDR3 covers 14 residues. Germline V gene lookup returns CDR1 SEHNR and CDR2 FQNEAQ (reference sequence). The V segment lost 6 bases and the J segment 1 base; nucleotides outside the gene matches: 5. The CDR3 spells CASRTQGPQETQYF. The CDR3 bases are TGTGCCAGCAGAACACAGGGGCCCCAAGAGACCCAGTACTTC.

In its sample, this clone was seen a few times. The chain carries TRBV5-5 and TRBJ2-7; tentatively, D is TRBD1 (5 bases). The CDR3 has 12 amino acids. Germline lookup yields CDR1 SGHKS and CDR2 YYEKEE (reference sequence). V dropped 1 base and J dropped 6 bases, with 8 bases sitting between them. The chain's CDR3 is CASSLPGIEQYF. The CDR3 region has the DNA TGTGCCAGCAGCTTGCCAGGGATCGAGCAGTACTTC.

This clone was detected once. The chain couples TRBV5-4 to TRBJ1-3; D is possibly TRBD1 (5 bases). V lost 2 bases to trimming and J lost 2 bases, with 14 bases between them. The CDR3 extends over 16 amino acids. Germline V gene sequence: CDR1 SGHNT, CDR2 YYREEE (reference sequence). CDR3 region: CASSLGAGRTGNTIYF. DNA for the CDR3: TGTGCCAGCAGCTTAGGGGCAGGGCGGACTGGAAACACCATATATTTT.

This clone was counted a few times. This chain links TRBV18 with TRBJ2-3, with D perhaps TRBD1 (6 bases). V lost 5 bases and J 3 bases, leaving 12 bases between the germline ends. CDR3 length: 14 amino acids. Germline V gives CDR1 KGHSH, CDR2 LQKENI. This chain's CDR3 is CASSSQGRTDTQYF. The CDR3 DNA follows: TGTGCCAGCTCATCTCAGGGGAGAACAGATACGCAGTATTTT.

V and J are TRBV6-5 and TRBJ1-2; D perhaps matches TRBD1 (5 bases). There are 14 residues in the CDR3. V lost 8 bases to trimming and J lost 2 bases, with 15 bases between them. Germline CDR1 and CDR2: MNHEY and SVGAGI. Here the CDR3 DNA reads TGTGCCAGCGGGGGGGTGGCAGCGAACTATGGCTACACCTTC. It is translated as CASGGVAANYGYTF.

The gene calls are TRBV6-5 and TRBJ2-5; 9 bases are shared with TRBD2. CDR3 length: 16 amino acids. V lost 1 base, J lost 4 bases, and 7 bases stayed unmatched. Per germline, CDR1 MNHEY and CDR2 SVGAGI. CDR3 sequence (DNA): TGTGCCAGCAGTTACTGGAGCGGGGGGAGGTTAGAGACCCAGTACTTC. It specifies CASSYWSGGRLETQYF.

J is TRBJ2-7 and V is TRBV5-6; TRBD2 is a possible D gene (6 bases). This CDR3 has 15 amino acids. Germline CDR1 and CDR2: SGHDT and YYEEEE. Trimming took 0 bases from V and 6 from J, leaving 16 bases between them. The CDR3 DNA reads as TGTGCCAGCAGCTTGGCGGCGGGACCCAAGGCCGAGCAGTACTTC. Amino acids: CASSLAAGPKAEQYF.

The chain is built from TRBV11-3 and TRBJ2-2; 10 nucleotides match TRBD1. CDR3 size: 15 residues. In germline, CDR1 is SGHNT, CDR2 YENEEA. V gave up 5 bases and J gave up 6 bases; unmatched junction bases: 6. The CDR3 bases are TGTGCCAGCAGCCCCAGACAGGGGGCAGCCGGGGAGCTGTTTTTT. It codes for CASSPRQGAAGELFF.

This chain connects TRBV5-1 to TRBJ1-1; 7 bases are a match to TRBD1. V was clipped by 2 bases and J by 8 bases; unmatched bases: 12. CDR3 length equals 15 residues. Germline V gene lookup returns CDR1 SGHRS and CDR2 YFSETQ. The CDR3 nucleotides are TGCGCCAGCAGCTTACAGGGACAGACACCTCCCGAAGCTTTCTTT. It is translated as CASSLQGQTPPEAFF.

The CDR3 is CASNEGATIRGTEAFF. The DNA for the CDR3 is TGTGCCAGCAATGAGGGGGCAACCATTCGGGGCACTGAAGCTTTCTTT. The chain joins TRBV27 to TRBJ1-1; 7 bases align to TRBD1. Per germline, CDR1 MNHEY and CDR2 SMNVEV (reference sequence). CDR3 length equals 16 residues. Unmatched junction bases numbered 15, after V lost 7 bases and J lost 4 bases.

The rearrangement links TRBV5-1 to TRBJ1-2, with D possibly TRBD1 on 5 matching bases. The CDR3 has 14 residues. Germline-derived CDR1 and CDR2 are SGHRS and YFSETQ. V lost 1 base and J lost 3, with 10 bases in between. The CDR3 DNA follows: TGCGCCAGCAGCTTGCAGGGAGGGGACTATGGCTACACCTTC. Protein product: CASSLQGGDYGYTF. Variable domain in full (rest from reference TRBV5-1 and TRBJ1-2): KAGVTQTPRYLIKTRGQQVTLSCSPISGHRSVSWYQQTPGQGLQFLFEYFSETQRNKGNFPGRFSGRQFSNSRSEMNVSTLELGDSALYLCASSLQGGDYGYTFGSGTRLTVV.

This clone has just one count. The V and J genes are TRBV7-9 and TRBJ2-7, with TRBD1 matching over 10 bases. The CDR3 extends over 15 amino acids. J gave up 7 bases and V 1 base, and 7 bases lay outside the gene matches. Germline CDR1 reads SEHNR; CDR2 reads FQNEAQ (reference sequence). CDR3 coding DNA: TGTGCCAGCAGCTTAGGGTCTGGGACAGGGGAAGAGCAGTACTTC. Translating gives CASSLGSGTGEEQYF.

The chain joins TRBV7-2 to TRBJ2-1, with 10 bases matching TRBD2. Germline lookup yields CDR1 SGHTA and CDR2 FQGNSA. This CDR3 has 15 residues. The junction had 5 bases not matched to a gene; V was cut back by 1 base and J by 8 bases. CDR3 DNA: TGTGCCAGCAGCTTAGGGGGACTAGCGATTGATGAGCAGTTCTTC. Its protein product is CASSLGGLAIDEQFF.

The J gene is TRBJ2-5, the V gene TRBV5-7, with D uncertain. The J call may be faulty, since TRBJ2-7 better matches the DNA end. TRBV5-7 counts as an open reading frame of uncertain function. The CDR3 is 13 residues long. The chain's CDR3 is CASSLAAGYEQYF. The CDR3 bases are TGTGCCAGCAGCTTGGCCGCAGGCTACGAGCAGTACTTC.

The chain combines TRBV30 with TRBJ1-6, with no clear D. CDR3 length: 12 amino acids. The V end lost 0 bases, the J end lost 10 bases, and 7 bases lay between the germline ends. Looked up from germline, CDR1 is GTSNPN and CDR2 is SVGIG (reference sequence). The CDR3 DNA follows: TGTGCCTGGAGTGTACGGGGATCACCCCTCCACTTT. Its translation is CAWSVRGSPLHF.

CDR3 region: CASSYVGEGTEAFF. CDR3 DNA sequence: TGTGCCAGCAGTTACGTGGGGGAGGGCACTGAAGCTTTCTTT. The rearrangement links TRBV6-5 to TRBJ1-1, with D possibly being TRBD1 (5 bases). Germline V gene sequence: CDR1 MNHEY, CDR2 SVGAGI. The CDR3 covers 14 residues. Trimming stripped 2 bases from V and 4 bases from J, with 11 bases between.

This clone is classed as medium-sized (0.01 to 0.1%). The chain combines TRBV7-3 with TRBJ2-2; 12 bases align to TRBD2. V was clipped by 3 bases and J by 6 bases; unmatched bases: 5. Germline V lookup: CDR1 SGHTA, CDR2 FQGTGA. The CDR3 loop spans 16 amino acids. The chain's CDR3 is CASSFGLAGIAGELFF. The CDR3 DNA is TGTGCCAGCAGCTTTGGACTAGCGGGGATTGCCGGGGAGCTGTTTTTT.

The V and J genes are TRBV9 and TRBJ2-5; D perhaps matches TRBD2 (5 bases). This CDR3 has 15 residues. With 0 bases removed from V and 5 bases from J, the gap between germline ends came to 14 bases. CDR1 and CDR2 (germline): SGDLS, YYNGEE. The CDR3 DNA reads as TGTGCCAGCAGCGTAGAAGGGCTAGAGGGTGAGACCCAGTACTTC. Its protein product is CASSVEGLEGETQYF.

The chain has TRBV4-1 and TRBJ2-7; D is unclear. With 0 bases removed from V and 6 bases from J, the gap between germline ends came to 6 bases. The CDR3 has 12 residues. Germline-derived CDR1 and CDR2 are MGHRA and YSYEKL. Here the CDR3 DNA reads TGCGCCAGCAGCCAAGATCGGAGCGAGCAGTACTTC. Translation: CASSQDRSEQYF.

The V call is TRBV5-6, the J call TRBJ2-2; 10 nucleotides match TRBD2. The J segment lost 5 bases and the V segment lost 1 base, leaving 5 bases of the junction unmatched. The CDR3 runs 16 residues. The germline V gene has CDR1 SGHDT and CDR2 YYEEEE. CDR3 protein: CASSLSTSGETGELFF. CDR3 DNA sequence: TGTGCCAGCAGCTTGTCTACTAGCGGGGAGACCGGGGAGCTGTTTTTT.

This clone has a handful of counts. The chain joins TRBV6-1 to TRBJ1-1, with D maybe TRBD1 (6 bases). V was trimmed by 3 bases and J by 8 bases, leaving 7 bases between them. Germline lookup yields CDR1 MNHNS and CDR2 SASEGT. The CDR3 consists of 11 residues. CDR3 sequence (DNA): TGTGCCAGCAGTGAGGGGGCAGAAGCTTTCTTT. It is translated as CASSEGAEAFF.

This clone was detected a few times. The chain joins TRBV30 to TRBJ2-2; D perhaps matches TRBD2 (7 bases). The ends were cut back, 0 bases at V and 2 bases at J, with 10 bases in the middle. Germline V gives CDR1 GTSNPN, CDR2 SVGIG (reference sequence). The CDR3 has 15 amino acids. CDR3 amino acids: CAWSVAGANTGELFF. DNA of the CDR3: TGTGCCTGGAGTGTGGCGGGGGCTAACACCGGGGAGCTGTTTTTT.

This clone is classed as medium-sized. The J gene is TRBJ2-7, the V gene TRBV7-8; no firm D call. Between the trimmed V and J ends, which lost 5 bases and 4 bases, there was a span of 6 bases. The CDR3 runs to 11 residues. Per the germline V gene, CDR1 is SGHVS and CDR2 is FQNEAQ. The CDR3: CASSITYEQYF. The CDR3 DNA follows: TGTGCCAGCAGCATCACATACGAGCAGTACTTC.

The chain employs TRBV6-6 and TRBJ2-1; 7 nucleotides match TRBD1. V gave up 6 bases and J gave up 4 bases; unmatched junction bases: 9. Germline V gives CDR1 MNHNY, CDR2 SVGAGI (reference sequence). The CDR3 has 15 amino acids. The CDR3 region is CASSLGDSLYNEQFF. The CDR3 nucleotides are TGTGCCAGCAGCCTAGGGGACAGTTTATACAATGAGCAGTTCTTC.

The V gene is TRBV7-2, the J gene TRBJ1-2, with D possibly TRBD1 on 5 matching bases. Germline V gives CDR1 SGHTA, CDR2 FQGNSA. V was trimmed by 5 bases and J by 5 bases, leaving 9 bases between them. The CDR3 spans 12 residues. The CDR3 sequence: CASSHGGYGYTF. CDR3 sequence (DNA): TGTGCCAGCAGCCACGGGGGGTATGGCTACACCTTC.

The V call is TRBV6-5, the J call TRBJ2-7; 11 nucleotides line up with TRBD1. The CDR3 has 14 amino acids. CDR1 MNHEY and CDR2 SVGAGI come from the germline V gene. V lost 5 bases and J lost 6; bases outside the gene matches: 6. CDR3 loop: CASSLQDRGLEQYF. The CDR3 nucleotides read TGTGCCAGCAGTCTACAGGACAGGGGGCTCGAGCAGTACTTC.